Each of the 4 T cell receptor beta chains below was sequenced from the same sample in a study of cytomegalovirus exposure and HLA in healthy donors. The PCR had 60 Vbeta and 13 Jbeta primers. TCRdb's table, derived via immunoSEQ multiplex PCR, lists solely in-frame clones and lacks some. In the table there are over 100,000 clones, 70% to 85% of which are singletons. The specimen was PBMCs. The receptors come from a male donor in good health and CMV-seropositive.

The genes are TRBV5-1 and TRBJ1-1; D gene unclear. Germline CDR1 and CDR2: SGHRS and YFSETQ. This CDR3 has 18 amino acids. Trimming took off 0 bases at V and 5 bases at J, with 23 bases between the two ends. The CDR3 protein is CASSLEIRAVPGETEAFF. The CDR3 DNA reads as TGCGCCAGCAGCTTGGAAATTCGAGCAGTACCCGGGGAGACTGAAGCTTTCTTT. Using reference TRBV5-1 and TRBJ1-1 for the parts outside the CDR3, the full variable domain is KAGVTQTPRYLIKTRGQQVTLSCSPISGHRSVSWYQQTPGQGLQFLFEYFSETQRNKGNFPGRFSGRQFSNSRSEMNVSTLELGDSALYLCASSLEIRAVPGETEAFFGQGTRLTVV.

CDR3 amino acids: CASGGLAGYNEQFF. Written as DNA, the CDR3 is TGTGCCTCCGGCGGTCTAGCGGGATACAATGAGCAGTTCTTC. This chain joins TRBV11-2 and TRBJ2-1; 9 bases line up with TRBD2. CDR1 is SGHAT, CDR2 FQNNGV, per germline. The CDR3 is 14 residues long. V shed 11 bases, J shed 4 bases, and the junction held 9 bases outside the gene matches.

On this clone: A read error may account for a junction end that differs from germline. The chain links TRBV4-2 to TRBJ2-6; D might be TRBD1 (5 bases). The CDR3 covers 19 residues. Germline loops: CDR1 LGHNA, CDR2 YNFKEQ. The CDR3 bases are TGTGCCAGCAGCCAGTATGTTGGCCCTCCGGCTCCTGGGGCCAACGGCCTGACTTTC. As protein: CASSQYVGPPAPGANGLTF.

This clone appeared once. The chain has TRBV19 and TRBJ1-5; D is uncertain. This CDR3 has 12 amino acids. Germline V gene data show CDR1 as LNHDA and CDR2 as SQIVND (reference sequence). V was trimmed by 2 bases and J by 5 bases, leaving 4 bases between them. The CDR3 nucleotides read TGTGCCAGTAGTATAAGAGATCAGCCCCAGCATTTT. Its translation: CASSIRDQPQHF.